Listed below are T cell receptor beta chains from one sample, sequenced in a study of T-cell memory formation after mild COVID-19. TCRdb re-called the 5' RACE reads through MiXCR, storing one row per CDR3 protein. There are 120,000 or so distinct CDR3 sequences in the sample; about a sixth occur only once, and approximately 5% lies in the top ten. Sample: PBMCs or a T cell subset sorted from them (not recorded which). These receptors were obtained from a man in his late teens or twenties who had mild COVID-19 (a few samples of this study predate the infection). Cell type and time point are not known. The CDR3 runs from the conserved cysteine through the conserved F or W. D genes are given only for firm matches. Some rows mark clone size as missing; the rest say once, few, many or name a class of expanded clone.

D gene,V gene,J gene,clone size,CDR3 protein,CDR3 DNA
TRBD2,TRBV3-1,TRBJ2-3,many,CASSQRLAGVTDTQYF,TGTGCCAGCAGCCAAAGACTAGCGGGGGTCACAGATACGCAGTATTTT
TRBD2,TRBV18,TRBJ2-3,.,CASSPSGGPTSTDTQYF,TGTGCCAGCTCACCTAGCGGGGGGCCAACTAGCACAGATACGCAGTATTTT
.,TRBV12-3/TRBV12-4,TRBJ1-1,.,CASSLGGWEAEAFF,TGTGCCAGCAGTTTAGGGGGGTGGGAGGCTGAAGCTTTCTTT
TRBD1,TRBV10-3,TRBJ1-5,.,CAISARGQSNQPQHF,TGTGCCATCAGTGCGCGGGGACAGAGCAATCAGCCCCAGCATTTT
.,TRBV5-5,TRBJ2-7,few,CASSSSSYEQYF,TGTGCCAGCAGCTCCAGCTCCTATGAGCAGTACTTC
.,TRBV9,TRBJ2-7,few,CASSVDLGPYEQYF,TGTGCCAGCAGCGTAGATCTAGGGCCCTACGAGCAGTACTTC
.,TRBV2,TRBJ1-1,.,CASRYWDGEAFF,TGTGCCAGCAGATACTGGGACGGTGAAGCTTTCTTT
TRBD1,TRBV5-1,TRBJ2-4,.,CASSIGTDKNIQYF,TGCGCCAGCAGCATAGGGACAGACAAAAACATTCAGTACTTC
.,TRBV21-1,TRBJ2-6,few,CASSNHRGECGANVLTF,TGTGCCAGCAGCAACCACAGGGGAGAATGTGGGGCCAACGTCCTGACTTTC
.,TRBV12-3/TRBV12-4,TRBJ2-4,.,CASKQGRLNIQYF,TGTGCCAGTAAACAGGGGAGGTTAAACATTCAGTACTTC
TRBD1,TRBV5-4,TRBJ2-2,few,CASSRDRTVSGELFF,TGTGCCAGCAGCCGGGACAGAACGGTCTCCGGGGAGCTGTTTTTT
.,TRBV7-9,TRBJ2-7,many,CASSPRGADPQPYEQYF,TGTGCCAGCAGCCCAAGGGGAGCAGACCCCCAACCCTACGAGCAGTACTTC
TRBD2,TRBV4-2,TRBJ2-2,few,CASSQGPGLAGENGELFF,TGTGCCAGCAGCCAGGGCCCGGGACTAGCGGGGGAGAACGGGGAGCTGTTTTTT
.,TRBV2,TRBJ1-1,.,CASGKSSGVRTEAFF,TGTGCCAGCGGGAAGTCCTCAGGGGTGCGCACTGAAGCTTTCTTT
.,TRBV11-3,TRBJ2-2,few,CASSHRGRAGNTGELFF,TGTGCCAGCAGCCATCGGGGGCGAGCGGGGAACACCGGGGAGCTGTTTTTT
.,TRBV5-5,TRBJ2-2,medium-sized,CASSLAPAGAGELFF,TGTGCCAGCAGCTTGGCTCCGGCAGGGGCCGGGGAGCTGTTTTTT
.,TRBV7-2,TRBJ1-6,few,CASSLSYNSPLHF,TGTGCCAGCAGCCTATCCTATAATTCACCCCTCCACTTT
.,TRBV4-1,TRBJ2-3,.,CASSQEQRPSTDTQYF,TGCGCCAGCAGCCAAGAACAGCGGCCAAGCACAGATACGCAGTATTTT
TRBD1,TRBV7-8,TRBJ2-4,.,CASSKRLGTGELLAKNIQYF,TGTGCCAGCAGCAAGCGGTTGGGGACAGGAGAACTACTAGCCAAAAACATTCAGTACTTC
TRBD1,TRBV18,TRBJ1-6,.,CASSPGQGYNSPLHF,TGTGCCAGCTCACCGGGACAGGGCTATAATTCACCCCTCCACTTT
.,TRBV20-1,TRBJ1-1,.,CSASYPPRNTEAFF,TGCAGTGCTAGTTACCCCCCCAGGAACACTGAAGCTTTCTTT
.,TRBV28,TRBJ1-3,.,CASSLIGRARSGNTIYF,TGTGCCAGCAGTTTGATTGGGAGGGCCCGCTCTGGAAACACCATATATTTT
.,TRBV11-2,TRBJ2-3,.,CASSLDWQGTDTQYF,TGTGCCAGCAGCTTAGATTGGCAGGGCACAGATACGCAGTATTTT
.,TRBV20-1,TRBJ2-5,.,CSAKDKVETQYF,TGCAGTGCCAAGGACAAGGTGGAGACCCAGTACTTC
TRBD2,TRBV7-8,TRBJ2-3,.,CASSPQRGGRDTQYF,TGTGCCAGCAGCCCCCAGCGGGGGGGCCGTGATACGCAGTATTTT
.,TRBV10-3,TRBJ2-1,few,CAISESWGGQVEQFF,TGTGCCATCAGTGAGTCGTGGGGGGGCCAAGTTGAGCAGTTCTTC
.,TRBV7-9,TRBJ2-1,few,CASSLTPGGNEQFF,TGTGCCAGCAGCTTGACCCCCGGAGGGAATGAGCAGTTCTTC
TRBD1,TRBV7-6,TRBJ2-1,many,CASSSTGGFYNEQFF,TGTGCCAGCAGCTCGACAGGGGGATTCTACAATGAGCAGTTCTTC
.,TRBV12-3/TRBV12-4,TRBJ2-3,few,CASSLGSGQMPTGNTQYF,TGTGCCAGCAGTTTAGGATCGGGACAAATGCCGACGGGGAATACGCAGTATTTT
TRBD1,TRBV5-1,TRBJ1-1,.,CASSSLGQGASGTEAFF,TGCGCCAGCAGCTCCCTGGGACAGGGGGCGTCTGGCACTGAAGCTTTCTTT
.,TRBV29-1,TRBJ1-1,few,CSVDRGANHVGAFF,TGCAGCGTTGATCGGGGGGCCAACCATGTCGGAGCTTTCTTT
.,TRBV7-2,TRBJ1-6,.,CASSNGQPNSPLHF,TGTGCCAGCAGCAACGGACAGCCTAATTCACCCCTCCACTTT
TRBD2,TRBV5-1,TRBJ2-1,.,CASSPSGGARNEQFF,TGCGCCAGCAGCCCTAGCGGGGGGGCGAGGAATGAGCAGTTCTTC
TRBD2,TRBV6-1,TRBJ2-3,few,CASSSSGGWSDTQYF,TGTGCCAGCAGTTCTAGCGGGGGCTGGTCAGATACGCAGTATTTT
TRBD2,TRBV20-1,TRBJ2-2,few,CSASESGGAESGELFF,TGCAGTGCTAGCGAGAGCGGGGGGGCCGAATCCGGGGAGCTGTTTTTT
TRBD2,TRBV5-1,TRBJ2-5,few,CASTPGRTSGGYQETQYF,TGCGCCAGCACACCGGGTAGGACTAGCGGGGGGTACCAAGAGACCCAGTACTTC
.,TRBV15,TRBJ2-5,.,CATSSSRYQETQYF,TGTGCCACCAGCAGCTCTCGCTACCAAGAGACCCAGTACTTC
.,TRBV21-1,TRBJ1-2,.,CASSKWGQGKSGYTF,TGTGCCAGCAGCAAATGGGGACAGGGGAAAAGTGGCTACACCTTC
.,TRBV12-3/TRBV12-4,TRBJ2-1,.,CASSLSRYREGTNNEQFF,TGTGCCAGCAGCCTCTCCCGGTACAGGGAGGGAACCAACAATGAGCAGTTCTTC
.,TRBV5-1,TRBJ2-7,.,CASSRVEGDEQYF,TGCGCCAGCAGCCGGGTGGAAGGGGACGAGCAGTACTTC
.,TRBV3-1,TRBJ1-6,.,CASSQEPRQNSPLHF,TGTGCCAGCAGCCAAGAGCCCAGACAGAATTCACCCCTCCACTTT
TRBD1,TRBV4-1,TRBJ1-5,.,CASSHHGQGNQPQHF,TGCGCCAGCAGCCATCACGGACAGGGCAATCAGCCCCAGCATTTT
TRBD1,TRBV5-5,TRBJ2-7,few,CASSWGQGVYEQYF,TGTGCCAGCAGCTGGGGACAGGGTGTCTACGAGCAGTACTTC
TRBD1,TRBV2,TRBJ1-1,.,CASSMTGGWTEAFF,TGTGCCAGCAGTATGACAGGGGGCTGGACTGAAGCTTTCTTT
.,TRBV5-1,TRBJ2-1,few,CASSLGGDNEQFF,TGCGCCAGCAGCTTGGGAGGGGACAATGAGCAGTTCTTC
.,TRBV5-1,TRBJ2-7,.,CASSLEGSNSYEQYF,TGCGCCAGCAGCTTGGAGGGGTCCAACTCCTACGAGCAGTACTTC
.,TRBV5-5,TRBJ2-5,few,CASSPDTLETQYF,TGTGCCAGCAGTCCCGACACGTTGGAGACCCAGTACTTC
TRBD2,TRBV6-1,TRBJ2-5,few,CASKAGGGQETQYF,TGTGCCAGCAAAGCGGGGGGCGGCCAAGAGACCCAGTACTTC
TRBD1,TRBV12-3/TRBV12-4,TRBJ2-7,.,CASRRTGQTLEQYF,TGTGCCAGCAGACGTACGGGACAGACTTTGGAGCAGTACTTC
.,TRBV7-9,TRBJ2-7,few,CASSFQRGSHEQYF,TGTGCCAGCAGCTTCCAGAGGGGGTCCCACGAGCAGTACTTC
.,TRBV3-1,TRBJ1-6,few,CASSQDPGYNSPLHF,TGTGCCAGCAGCCAAGACCCAGGTTATAATTCACCCCTCCACTTT
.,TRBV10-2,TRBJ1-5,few,CASSEDYQPQHF,TGCGCCAGCAGTGAGGACTATCAGCCCCAGCATTTT
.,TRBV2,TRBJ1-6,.,CATAGNSPLHF,TGTGCCACTGCGGGCAATTCACCCCTCCACTTT